One sample yielded the 18 T cell receptor beta chains listed below, sequenced in a study of blood T cell repertoires in COVID-19. Data came from immunoSEQ multiplex PCR; TCRdb stores just in-frame clones and leaves some out. The table includes more than 150,000 clones, around 85% detected once. The sample taken for sequencing was peripheral blood. The receptors shown here come from a man between 65 and 80 years old with active or convalescent COVID-19.

The chain recombines TRBV29-1 with TRBJ1-4, with TRBD1 identical over 9 bases. Unmatched junction bases numbered 8, after V lost 7 bases and J lost 8 bases. The CDR3 sequence is 13 residues long. In germline, CDR1 is SQVTM, CDR2 ANQGSEA. CDR3 loop: CSALDRGGEKLFF. CDR3 DNA: TGCAGCGCCTTGGACAGGGGTGGAGAAAAACTGTTTTTT.

This clone turned up a few times. The J gene is TRBJ2-7, the V gene TRBV27; possible D gene TRBD1, 7 bases. V shed 6 bases and J shed 1 base, with 19 bases lying between them. Germline-derived CDR1 and CDR2 are MNHEY and SMNVEV (reference sequence). This CDR3 has 16 amino acids. The CDR3: CASSYLGGGYSYEQYF. CDR3 DNA sequence: TGTGCCAGCAGCTACCTTGGAGGGGGCTATTCCTACGAGCAGTACTTC.

As concerns this clone: The same CDR3 can be traced to other DNA sequences in this sample. J is TRBJ1-2 and V is TRBV7-9; 9 nucleotides line up with TRBD1. V shed 5 bases and J 4 bases; nucleotides not matched to a gene: 5. Germline CDR1 reads SEHNR; CDR2 reads FQNEAQ (reference sequence). The CDR3 covers 14 residues. The CDR3 nucleotides are TGTGCCAGCAGCCCGGGACAGGGAATCTATGGCTACACCTTC. This translates into CASSPGQGIYGYTF.

The chain combines TRBV5-4 with TRBJ2-5, with D unclear. The CDR3 runs to 11 residues. Trimming stripped 4 bases from V and 2 bases from J, with 3 bases between. CDR1 is SGHNT, CDR2 YYREEE, per germline (reference sequence). CDR3 loop: CASSRQETQYF. CDR3 nucleotides: TGTGCCAGCAGCCGTCAAGAGACCCAGTACTTC.

This CDR3 is CASSPSTGGKTYEQYF. The CDR3 DNA reads as TGTGCCAGCAGCCCCAGCACAGGGGGGAAGACCTACGAGCAGTACTTC. The chain recombines TRBV7-8 with TRBJ2-7, with TRBD1 matching over 8 bases. This CDR3 has 16 residues. V shed 5 bases, J shed 2 bases, and the junction held 11 bases outside the gene matches. Germline-derived CDR1 and CDR2 are SGHVS and FQNEAQ.

This chain uses TRBV12-3 or TRBV12-4 with TRBJ1-1; unclear D gene. CDR3 length: 12 residues. V lost 7 bases to trimming and J lost 2 bases, with 8 bases between them. This CDR3 is CASMRLNTEAFF. The CDR3 DNA sequence: TGTGCCAGCATGCGGCTTAACACTGAAGCTTTCTTT.

V gene TRBV11-2 combines with J gene TRBJ1-1; TRBD1 is a possible D gene (6 bases). This CDR3 contains 14 residues. Trimming left V 1 base short and J 4 bases short, with 10 bases between. Germline values: CDR1 SGHAT, CDR2 FQNNGV. The CDR3 DNA sequence: TGTGCCAGCAGCTTAGCTTCAGGGGTCACTGAAGCTTTCTTT. Amino acid sequence: CASSLASGVTEAFF.

The rearrangement uses TRBV6-5 and TRBJ2-1; 8 bases map to TRBD2. V trimming: 0 bases; J trimming: 4 bases; junction bases outside the gene matches: 5. CDR1 is MNHEY, CDR2 SVGAGI, per germline. The CDR3 contains 16 residues. This CDR3 is CASSYSKAGVYNEQFF. DNA for the CDR3: TGTGCCAGCAGTTACTCAAAAGCGGGAGTTTACAATGAGCAGTTCTTC.

J is TRBJ2-3 and V is TRBV4-3; D gene uncertain. In germline, CDR1 is LGHNA, CDR2 YSLEER. Trimming took 4 bases from V and 3 from J, leaving 8 bases between them. The CDR3 covers 13 residues. CDR3 DNA sequence: TGCGCCAGCAGCCGCGGCCGTACAGATACGCAGTATTTT. This sequence encodes CASSRGRTDTQYF.

V and J are TRBV7-2 and TRBJ2-1, with D perhaps matching TRBD1 (6 bases). Trimming removed 5 bases at V and 0 bases at J, with 11 bases between. The CDR3 is made up of 15 amino acids. Germline CDR1 SGHTA, CDR2 FQGNSA. The DNA for the CDR3 is TGTGCCAGCAGCGAGGACAGCAGCTCCTACAATGAGCAGTTCTTC. Translating it yields CASSEDSSSYNEQFF.

The chain is built from TRBV29-1 and TRBJ1-4; D gene unclear. Trimming removed 4 bases from V and 4 bases from J, with 7 bases in between. Germline V lookup: CDR1 SQVTM, CDR2 ANQGSEA. This CDR3 spans 12 amino acids. Here the CDR3 DNA reads TGCAGCGTTGCCCGGGGTAATGAAAAACTGTTTTTT. This codes for CSVARGNEKLFF. The full variable domain, rest sourced from reference TRBV29-1 and TRBJ1-4, is SAVISQKPSRDICQRGTSLTIQCQVDSQVTMMFWYRQQPGQSLTLIATANQGSEATYESGFVIDKFPISRPNLTFSTLTVSNMSPEDSSIYLCSVARGNEKLFFGSGTQLSVL.

The chain recombines TRBV2 with TRBJ1-1, with TRBD1 matching 10 bases. CDR3 length equals 12 residues. Trimming cost V 9 bases and J 11 bases; bases outside gene matches: 9. The germline V gene has CDR1 SNHLY and CDR2 FYNNEI. CDR3: CASSDRGLRAFF. The CDR3 coding sequence is TGTGCCAGTAGCGACAGGGGGCTCAGGGCTTTCTTT.

The chain has TRBV28 and TRBJ1-1; the D is unclear. Trimming pared 6 bases from V and 6 bases from J, leaving 20 bases between. There are 15 residues in the CDR3. CDR1 and CDR2 (germline): MDHEN, SYDVKM. The CDR3 coding sequence is TGTGCCAGCAGACGAAGCGTGGGTCCCGGCGCTGAAGCTTTCTTT. Translating it yields CASRRSVGPGAEAFF.

This clone was seen a handful of times. The gene calls are TRBV5-6 and TRBJ1-5; tentative D call: TRBD1 (5 bases). Looked up from germline, CDR1 is SGHDT and CDR2 is YYEEEE. V gave up 0 bases and J gave up 1 base, with 11 bases separating them. CDR3 length: 16 residues. This CDR3 reads CASSLETGDSNQPQHF. The CDR3 nucleotides read TGTGCCAGCAGCTTGGAGACGGGGGACAGCAATCAGCCCCAGCATTTT.

This chain's CDR3 is CASSRDGGASDEQYF. CDR3 in DNA: TGTGCCAGCTCACGGGATGGGGGGGCGAGCGACGAGCAGTACTTC. The chain recombines TRBV18 with TRBJ2-7; tentative D call: TRBD2 (7 bases). The CDR3 is 15 amino acids. V lost 4 bases and J 5 bases, leaving 18 bases between the germline ends. Germline CDR1 reads KGHSH; CDR2 reads LQKENI.

As to this clone: Within the sample, other DNA sequences also encode this same CDR3. The CDR3 loop is CAWTVNTEAFF. The CDR3 nucleotides read TGTGCCTGGACAGTGAACACTGAAGCTTTCTTT. This sequence joins TRBV30 and TRBJ1-1; the D is unclear. The CDR3 covers 11 residues. Deletions cut 4 bases from V and 0 bases from J, with 3 bases between. Germline V gene data show CDR1 as GTSNPN and CDR2 as SVGIG (reference sequence).

The chain combines TRBV12-3 or TRBV12-4 with TRBJ1-5; no firm D call. The V end was cut by 2 bases, the J end by 4 bases, with 6 bases between. The CDR3 covers 13 residues. The CDR3 reads CASSLQVNQPQHF. DNA of the CDR3: TGTGCCAGCAGTTTACAGGTAAATCAGCCCCAGCATTTT.

This clone came up once. This chain joins TRBV29-1 and TRBJ1-2; no clear D. Germline CDR1 is SQVTM and CDR2 is ANQGSEA. This CDR3 contains 14 residues. V was trimmed by 2 bases and J by 2 bases, leaving 12 bases between them. In DNA, the CDR3 is TGCAGCGTTGAATTACGGGTCCCCAACTATGGCTACACCTTC. This encodes CSVELRVPNYGYTF.